The 5 T cell receptor beta chains presented below share a single source sample, sequenced in a study of T cells after yellow fever vaccination. One entry per CDR3 protein, called by TCRdb with MiXCR from the 5' RACE reads. This table holds 70,000 or so distinct CDR3 sequences, under 6.5% found once. The sample here was CD4+ T cells sorted from PBMCs, taken approximately 15 days after the first yellow fever vaccination. The receptor set was obtained from a man between 18 and 35 years old who received the YFV17D yellow fever vaccine.

This clonotype showed up many times. The V and J genes are TRBV4-1 and TRBJ2-3; no reliable D call. Per germline, CDR1 MGHRA and CDR2 YSYEKL. The V end lost 4 bases, the J end lost 2 bases, and 16 bases lay between the germline ends. The CDR3 loop spans 16 amino acids. CDR3 protein: CASSPLTSGATDTQYF. As DNA, the CDR3 is TGCGCCAGCAGCCCCCTCACGTCGGGCGCCACAGATACGCAGTATTTT.

This clonotype was seen many times. This chain uses TRBV6-5 with TRBJ2-1; either TRBD1 or TRBD2 may fit D (5 bases each). The CDR3 has 15 residues. The V gene lost 0 bases and the J gene lost 9 bases, with 15 bases spanning the gap. Germline V gene lookup returns CDR1 MNHEY and CDR2 SVGAGI. The DNA of the CDR3 is TGTGCCAGCAGTTACTCGAACAGACGGGGCGGTGAGCAGTTCTTC. Translation: CASSYSNRRGGEQFF.

At least ten counts were recorded for this clonotype. This chain connects TRBV7-9 to TRBJ2-3; tentative D call: TRBD2 (6 bases). The CDR3 length is 14 residues. V lost 3 bases and J 1 base, leaving 8 bases between the germline ends. In germline, CDR1 is SEHNR, CDR2 FQNEAQ (reference sequence). The CDR3 nucleotides are TGTGCCAGCAGCTTTGGAGGGGGCACAGATACGCAGTATTTT. Protein product: CASSFGGGTDTQYF.

This clonotype has a handful of counts. The chain joins TRBV12-3 or TRBV12-4 to TRBJ1-6, with D tentatively TRBD1 (6 bases). This CDR3 comprises 14 residues. The V end lost 5 bases, the J end lost 4 bases, and 9 bases lay between the germline ends. Written as DNA, the CDR3 is TGTGCCAGCAGTCGGACAGAGTATAATTCACCCCTCCACTTT. It encodes CASSRTEYNSPLHF.

This clonotype was observed at least ten times. This chain uses TRBV7-2 with TRBJ1-4; no firm D call. This CDR3 spans 17 amino acids. The germline V and J ends were trimmed by 5 bases and 2 bases, with 18 bases remaining between them. Germline CDR1 reads SGHTA; CDR2 reads FQGNSA. The CDR3 bases are TGTGCCAGCAGCCGTGACCGAGGCAGCCTCACTAATGAAAAACTGTTTTTT. Its translation is CASSRDRGSLTNEKLFF.